A single sample gave rise to the 15 T cell receptor beta chains below, sequenced in a study of T cells after yellow fever vaccination. TCRdb re-called the 5' RACE reads with MiXCR, one entry per CDR3 protein. This sample has just over 300,000 distinct CDR3 sequences, with roughly 4% found just once. Source: PBMCs, taken on the day of the yellow fever booster vaccination. These TCRs come from a man aged 18 to 35 who received the YFV17D yellow fever vaccine.

There are many counts of this clonotype. The V call is TRBV7-9, the J call TRBJ2-1, with D hard to call. The CDR3 is made up of 14 amino acids. Germline V lookup: CDR1 SEHNR, CDR2 FQNEAQ (reference sequence). The V and J ends lost 3 bases and 5 bases respectively, with 11 bases between them. In nucleotides, the CDR3 is TGTGCCAGCAGCTTTTGGGGTTTGGACAATGAGCAGTTCTTC. This translates into CASSFWGLDNEQFF.

This clonotype was recorded at least ten times. This rearrangement joins TRBV19 to TRBJ2-3; 7 bases match TRBD1. V trimming: 6 bases; J trimming: 6 bases; junction bases outside the gene matches: 12. The CDR3 has 15 amino acids. From germline, CDR1 is LNHDA and CDR2 SQIVND (reference sequence). DNA for the CDR3: TGTGCCAGTAGCCCGAGTAGCAGGGGGTCGGATACGCAGTATTTT. Its protein product is CASSPSSRGSDTQYF.

The chain joins TRBV4-3 to TRBJ1-1, with D unresolved. CDR1 is LGHNA and CDR2 is YSLEER in the germline V gene. Trimming removed 0 bases from V and 5 bases from J, with 13 bases in between. The CDR3 spans 15 residues. The CDR3 reads CASSQDWQTGTEAFF. As DNA, the CDR3 is TGCGCCAGCAGCCAAGATTGGCAGACGGGGACTGAAGCTTTCTTT.

This clonotype was seen at least ten times. The genes are TRBV12-3 or TRBV12-4 and TRBJ1-2; D is perhaps TRBD1 (6 bases). Trimming shortened V by 5 bases and J by 8 bases, and 21 bases separated the two germline ends. This CDR3 spans 15 amino acids. The CDR3 loop is CASSGGRIGGRGYTF. CDR3 DNA: TGTGCCAGCAGTGGGGGCCGTATTGGCGGCAGGGGCTACACCTTC.

This clonotype was counted only a few times. The chain joins TRBV27 to TRBJ2-7; D is perhaps TRBD2 (5 bases). V lost 6 bases, J lost 1 base, and 13 bases lay in between. Germline V gene lookup returns CDR1 MNHEY and CDR2 SMNVEV (reference sequence). CDR3 length: 14 amino acids. CDR3 in DNA: TGTGCCAGCAGGCCCGCCGGGGAATCCTACGAGCAGTACTTC. Residues: CASRPAGESYEQYF.

This clonotype was recorded at least ten times. In DNA form, the CDR3 reads TGTGCCAGCAGCCGGATAAATGACTGGACCAGGAATGAGCAGTTCTTC. It encodes CASSRINDWTRNEQFF. The chain couples TRBV6-6 to TRBJ2-1; no reliable D call. Germline lookup yields CDR1 MNHNY and CDR2 SVGAGI (reference sequence). The CDR3 totals 16 residues. Trimming took off 6 bases at V and 7 bases at J, with 22 bases between the two ends.

This clonotype occurred many times. V is TRBV5-1 and J is TRBJ2-3, with D possibly matching TRBD2 (5 bases). CDR1 is SGHRS, CDR2 YFSETQ, per germline. This CDR3 comprises 14 residues. Deletions cut 0 bases from V and 6 bases from J, with 11 bases between. The chain's CDR3 is CASSLAKGGDTQYF. In DNA, the CDR3 is TGCGCCAGCAGCTTGGCAAAAGGCGGGGATACGCAGTATTTT.

This chain uses TRBV5-1 with TRBJ1-6, with no clear D. From germline, CDR1 is SGHRS and CDR2 YFSETQ. This CDR3 region has 14 residues. V was cut by 0 bases and J by 9 bases, with 10 bases left in between. The CDR3 DNA reads TGCGCCAGCAGCTTGGCGGCGGGAGGTTCACCCCTCCACTTT. Encoded protein: CASSLAAGGSPLHF.

This clonotype occurred a few times. The J gene is TRBJ2-1, the V gene TRBV6-5; 9 nucleotides match TRBD2. The CDR3 totals 15 residues. With 7 bases clipped from V and 2 bases from J, the junction kept 6 bases outside the gene matches. The germline CDR1 and CDR2 sequences are MNHEY and SVGAGI. CDR3 sequence (DNA): TGTGCCAGCACTTTAGCGGGGGAACCCTACAATGAGCAGTTCTTC. Its translation: CASTLAGEPYNEQFF.

The sample holds many counts of this clonotype. V is TRBV11-2 and J is TRBJ2-3; 10 bases map to TRBD2. The CDR3 extends over 18 amino acids. Germline V gene lookup returns CDR1 SGHAT and CDR2 FQNNGV. The junction had 11 bases not matched to a gene; V was cut back by 5 bases and J by 0 bases. The CDR3 loop is CASSHSQGTSASTDTQYF. The CDR3 region has the DNA TGTGCCAGCAGCCACAGCCAGGGGACTAGCGCGAGCACAGATACGCAGTATTTT.

In this sample, this clonotype turned up many times. The chain joins TRBV7-2 to TRBJ2-4; 8 bases align to TRBD2. The J segment lost 5 bases and the V segment lost 3 bases, leaving 15 bases of the junction unmatched. There are 18 residues in the CDR3. Germline V gene lookup returns CDR1 SGHTA and CDR2 FQGNSA. The CDR3 protein is CASSFPSGRGGIQNIQYF. The CDR3 coding sequence is TGTGCCAGCAGCTTCCCCTCCGGGCGCGGGGGGATACAAAACATTCAGTACTTC.

This clonotype turned up a few times. The V call is TRBV18, the J call TRBJ1-5; D possibly corresponds to TRBD1 (6 bases). Germline V gene sequence: CDR1 KGHSH, CDR2 LQKENI. CDR3 length: 14 residues. Trimming pared 5 bases from V and 3 bases from J, leaving 11 bases between. CDR3 DNA sequence: TGTGCCAGCTCATTTCGACAGGACAATCAGCCCCAGCATTTT. Translation: CASSFRQDNQPQHF.

This clonotype has at least ten counts. The rearrangement uses TRBV7-2 and TRBJ1-3; D not resolved. From germline, CDR1 is SGHTA and CDR2 FQGNSA. The CDR3 has 12 residues. V was clipped by 1 base and J by 3 bases, with 1 base between them. This CDR3 reads CASSLGGNTIYF. For the CDR3, the DNA is TGTGCCAGCAGCTTAGGTGGAAACACCATATATTTT.

The V gene is TRBV12-3 or TRBV12-4, the J gene TRBJ2-5; no clear D gene. Trimming took 7 bases from V and 5 from J, leaving 8 bases between them. CDR3 length equals 11 residues. CDR3: CASTLFETQYF. In DNA, the CDR3 is TGTGCCAGCACCCTGTTTGAGACCCAGTACTTC.

This clonotype came up many times. The V gene is TRBV20-1, the J gene TRBJ2-7; TRBD2 matches 8 bases. This CDR3 has 14 residues. V shed 4 bases and J 5 bases; nucleotides not matched to a gene: 10. Germline values: CDR1 DFQATT, CDR2 SNEGSKA (reference sequence). The CDR3 region is CSATLRGAGDEQYF. As DNA, the CDR3 is TGCAGTGCTACCCTGCGGGGGGCCGGGGACGAGCAGTACTTC.